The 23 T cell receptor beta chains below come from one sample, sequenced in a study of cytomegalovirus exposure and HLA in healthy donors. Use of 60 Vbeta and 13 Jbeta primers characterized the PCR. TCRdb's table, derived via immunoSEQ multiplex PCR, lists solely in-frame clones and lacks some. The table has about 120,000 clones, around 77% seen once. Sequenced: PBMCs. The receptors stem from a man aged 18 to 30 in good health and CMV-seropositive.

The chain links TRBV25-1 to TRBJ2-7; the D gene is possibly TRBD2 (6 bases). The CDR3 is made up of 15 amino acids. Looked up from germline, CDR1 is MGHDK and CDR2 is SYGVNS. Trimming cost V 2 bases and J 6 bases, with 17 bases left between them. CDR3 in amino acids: CASSEDRTQEGEQYF. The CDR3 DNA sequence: TGTGCCAGCAGTGAAGATAGGACCCAGGAGGGCGAGCAGTACTTC.

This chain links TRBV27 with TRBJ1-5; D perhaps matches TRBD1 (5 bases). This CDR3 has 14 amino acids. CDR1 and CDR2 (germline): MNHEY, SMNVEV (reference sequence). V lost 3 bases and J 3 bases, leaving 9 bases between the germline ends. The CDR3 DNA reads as TGTGCCAGCAGTTTCTGGGGGGACAATCAGCCCCAGCATTTT. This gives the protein CASSFWGDNQPQHF.

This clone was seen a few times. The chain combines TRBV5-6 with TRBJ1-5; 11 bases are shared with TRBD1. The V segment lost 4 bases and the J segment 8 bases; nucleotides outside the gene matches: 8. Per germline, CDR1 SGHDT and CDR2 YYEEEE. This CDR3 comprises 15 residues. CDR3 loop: CASSAGTGGEKPQHF. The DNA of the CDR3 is TGTGCCAGCAGCGCCGGGACAGGGGGAGAAAAGCCCCAGCATTTT.

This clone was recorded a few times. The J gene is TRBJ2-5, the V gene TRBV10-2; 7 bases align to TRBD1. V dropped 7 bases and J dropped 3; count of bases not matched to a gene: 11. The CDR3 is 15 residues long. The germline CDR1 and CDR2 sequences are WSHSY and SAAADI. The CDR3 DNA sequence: TGCGCCAGCATAGAGACGGCAGGGGGAGAAGAGACCCAGTACTTC. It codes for CASIETAGGEETQYF.

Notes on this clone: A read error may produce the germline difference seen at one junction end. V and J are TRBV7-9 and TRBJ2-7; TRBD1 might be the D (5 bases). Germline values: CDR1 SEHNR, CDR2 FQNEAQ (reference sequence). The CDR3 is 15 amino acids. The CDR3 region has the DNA TGTTCCAGCAGCTTTGGGGCTTACACTGCCTACGAGCAGTACTTC. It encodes CSSSFGAYTAYEQYF.

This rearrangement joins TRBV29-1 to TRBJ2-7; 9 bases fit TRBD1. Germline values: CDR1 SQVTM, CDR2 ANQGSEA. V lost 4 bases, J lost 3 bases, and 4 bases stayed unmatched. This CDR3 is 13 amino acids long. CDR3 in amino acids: CSVGTGEGYEQYF. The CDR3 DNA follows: TGCAGCGTTGGGACAGGGGAAGGCTACGAGCAGTACTTC.

The CDR3 nucleotides read TGCGCCAGCAGTCAACGGGGGACAGGGGCTTCAAATCAGCCCCAGCATTTT. It is translated as CASSQRGTGASNQPQHF. The chain couples TRBV23-1 to TRBJ1-5; 10 bases are shared with TRBD1. TRBV23-1 falls under the ORF class, with uncertain function. This CDR3 is built from 17 residues. The V and J ends lost 2 bases and 4 bases, in that order; junction bases with no gene match: 8.

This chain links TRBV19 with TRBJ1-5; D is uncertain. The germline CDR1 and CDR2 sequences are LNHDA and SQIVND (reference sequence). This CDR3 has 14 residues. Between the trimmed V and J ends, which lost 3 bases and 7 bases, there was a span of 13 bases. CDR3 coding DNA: TGTGCCAGTAGTATGATTGGAGGGAACCAGCCCCAGCATTTT. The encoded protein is CASSMIGGNQPQHF.

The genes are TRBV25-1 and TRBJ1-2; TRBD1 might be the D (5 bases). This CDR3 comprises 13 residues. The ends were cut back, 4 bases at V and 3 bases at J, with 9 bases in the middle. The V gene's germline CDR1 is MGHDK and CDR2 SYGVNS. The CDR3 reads CASSAGSDYGYTF. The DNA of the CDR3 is TGTGCCAGCAGTGCAGGGTCGGACTATGGCTACACCTTC.

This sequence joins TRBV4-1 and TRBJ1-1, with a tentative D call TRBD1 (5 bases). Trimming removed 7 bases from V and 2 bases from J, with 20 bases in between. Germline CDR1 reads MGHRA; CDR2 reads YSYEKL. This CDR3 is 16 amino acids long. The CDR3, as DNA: TGCGCCAGCACCGGGCATGGAGGGGTAATAAACACTGAAGCTTTCTTT. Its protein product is CASTGHGGVINTEAFF.

CDR3 residues: CASSFRLAGEREQYF. Written as DNA, the CDR3 is TGTGCCAGCAGTTTCCGACTAGCGGGAGAGCGCGAGCAGTACTTC. This chain uses TRBV11-2 with TRBJ2-7; 12 nucleotides line up with TRBD2. CDR1 is SGHAT and CDR2 is FQNNGV in the germline V gene. This CDR3 has 15 residues. Trimming removed 6 bases from V and 6 bases from J; junction bases left unmatched: 9.

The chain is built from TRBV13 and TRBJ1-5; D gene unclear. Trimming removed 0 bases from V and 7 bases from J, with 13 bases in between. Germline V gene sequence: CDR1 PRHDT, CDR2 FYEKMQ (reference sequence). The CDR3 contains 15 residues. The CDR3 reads CASSLGSREGQPQHF. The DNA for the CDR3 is TGTGCCAGCAGCTTAGGTAGTCGAGAGGGACAGCCCCAGCATTTT.

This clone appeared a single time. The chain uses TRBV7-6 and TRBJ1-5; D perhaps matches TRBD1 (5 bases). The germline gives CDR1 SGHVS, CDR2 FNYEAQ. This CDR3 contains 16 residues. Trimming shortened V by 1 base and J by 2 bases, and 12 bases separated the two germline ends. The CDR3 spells CASSLEGGRGNQPQHF. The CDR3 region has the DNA TGTGCCAGCAGCTTAGAAGGCGGCAGGGGCAATCAGCCCCAGCATTTT.

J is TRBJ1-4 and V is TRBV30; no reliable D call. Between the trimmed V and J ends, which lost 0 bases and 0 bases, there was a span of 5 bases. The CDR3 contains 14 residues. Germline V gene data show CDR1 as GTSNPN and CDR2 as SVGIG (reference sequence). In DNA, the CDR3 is TGTGCCTGGAGTGTCGGTGCAACTAATGAAAAACTGTTTTTT. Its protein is CAWSVGATNEKLFF.

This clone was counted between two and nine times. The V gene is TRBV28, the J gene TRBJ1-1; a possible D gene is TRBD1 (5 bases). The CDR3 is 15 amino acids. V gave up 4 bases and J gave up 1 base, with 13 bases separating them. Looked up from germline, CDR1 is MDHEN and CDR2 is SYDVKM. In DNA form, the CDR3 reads TGTGCCAGCAGTTCCCTCCCGCAGGGGAACACTGAAGCTTTCTTT. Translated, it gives CASSSLPQGNTEAFF.

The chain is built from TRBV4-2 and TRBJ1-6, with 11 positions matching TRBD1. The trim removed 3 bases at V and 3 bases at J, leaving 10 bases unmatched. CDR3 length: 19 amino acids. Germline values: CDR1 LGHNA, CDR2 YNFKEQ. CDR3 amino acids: CASSQGDRGGRIYNSPLHF. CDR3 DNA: TGTGCCAGCAGCCAGGGGGACAGGGGGGGACGGATCTATAATTCACCCCTCCACTTT.

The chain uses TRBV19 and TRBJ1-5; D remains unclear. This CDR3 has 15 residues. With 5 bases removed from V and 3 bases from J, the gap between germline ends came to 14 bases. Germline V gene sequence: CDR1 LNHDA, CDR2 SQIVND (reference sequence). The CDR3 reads CASSPGRELNQPQHF. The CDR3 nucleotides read TGTGCCAGTAGTCCAGGCCGGGAGCTCAATCAGCCCCAGCATTTT.

In nucleotides, the CDR3 is TGCGCCAGCAGCTTGAGCAAGGGAGGGCCGAATGGCTACACCTTC. Amino acids: CASSLSKGGPNGYTF. V and J are TRBV5-1 and TRBJ1-2; no clear D. V lost 1 base, J lost 6 bases, and 16 bases lay in between. Germline lookup yields CDR1 SGHRS and CDR2 YFSETQ. This CDR3 contains 15 residues.

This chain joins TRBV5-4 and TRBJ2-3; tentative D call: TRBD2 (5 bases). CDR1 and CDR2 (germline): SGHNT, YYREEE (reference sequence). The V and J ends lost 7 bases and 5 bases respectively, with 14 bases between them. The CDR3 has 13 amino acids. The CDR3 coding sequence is TGTGCCAGCCACTCAACCCGGGGAGATACGCAGTATTTT. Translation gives CASHSTRGDTQYF.

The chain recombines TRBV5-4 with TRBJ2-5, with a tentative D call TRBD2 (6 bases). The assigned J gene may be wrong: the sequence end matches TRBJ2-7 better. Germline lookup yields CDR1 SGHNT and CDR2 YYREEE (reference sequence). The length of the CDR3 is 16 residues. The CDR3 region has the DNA TGTGCCAGCTACGGACCGACGGGAGTAGGGACCTACGAGCAGTACTTC. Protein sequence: CASYGPTGVGTYEQYF.

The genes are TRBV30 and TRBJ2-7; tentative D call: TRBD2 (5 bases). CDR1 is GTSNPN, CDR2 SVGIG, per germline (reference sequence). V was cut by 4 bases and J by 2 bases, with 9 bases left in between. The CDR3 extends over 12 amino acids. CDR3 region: CAWNNGAYEQYF. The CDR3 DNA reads TGTGCCTGGAACAACGGGGCCTACGAGCAGTACTTC.

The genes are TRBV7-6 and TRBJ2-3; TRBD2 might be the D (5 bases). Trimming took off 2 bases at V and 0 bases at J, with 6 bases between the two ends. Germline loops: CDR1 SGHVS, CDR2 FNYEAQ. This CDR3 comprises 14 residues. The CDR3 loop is CASSLRGSTDTQYF. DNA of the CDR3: TGTGCCAGCAGCTTACGGGGTAGCACAGATACGCAGTATTTT.

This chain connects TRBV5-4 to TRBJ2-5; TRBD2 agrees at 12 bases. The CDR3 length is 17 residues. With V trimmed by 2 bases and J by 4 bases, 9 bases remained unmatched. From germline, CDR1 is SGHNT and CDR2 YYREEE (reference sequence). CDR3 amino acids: CASSLDSGLAGSETQYF. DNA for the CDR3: TGTGCCAGCAGCTTAGACTCTGGACTAGCGGGGTCAGAGACCCAGTACTTC.